These 5 T cell receptor beta chains were all obtained from the same sample, sequenced in a study of Tregs in tolerant kidney transplant recipients. Libraries were prepared by immunoSEQ multiplex PCR; TCRdb keeps only in-frame clonotypes and omits some of them. This repertoire includes approximately 30,000 clones. Recipients received nonmyeloablative bone marrow transplants from related graft donors, with transient mixed chimerism. The sample was CD4+ T cells from blood (PBMCs), taken 24 months after the transplant. These receptors all stem from a human patient who received a combined kidney and bone marrow transplant. Part of the T cell pool may stem from the graft donor.

As to this clone: The observed sequence ends 3 residues before the CDR3 terminus, with the missing tail filled in from the germline J gene. J is TRBJ2-1 and V is TRBV6-2 or TRBV6-3, with 10 bases identical to TRBD1. After removal of 4 bases from V and 6 bases from J, the junction contained 3 bases not matched to a gene. The CDR3 sequence is 14 residues long. The germline V gene encodes CDR1 MNHEY and CDR2 SVGEGT. CDR3 DNA (partial): TGTGCCAGCAGTTGGACAGGGGGGCCCAATGAG. Translated: CASSWTGGPNE. The CDR3 in full is CASSWTGGPNEQFF.

For this clone: The read ends 3 residues early relative to the CDR3; the germline J gene fills the gap. The chain has TRBV2 and TRBJ1-1; 7 bases are a match to TRBD1. Losses at the gene ends were 5 bases for V and 4 bases for J; bases not matched to a gene: 10. The CDR3 loop spans 15 amino acids. In germline, CDR1 is SNHLY, CDR2 FYNNEI. The CDR3 sequence: CASSTITGDGTEAFF. The DNA read from the CDR3 is TGTGCCAGCAGTACAATTACAGGGGATGGCACTGAA.

As concerns this clone: Sequencing ends 3 residues short of the CDR3 end; the germline J gene provides the rest. This sequence joins TRBV5-1 and TRBJ2-2, with no clear D. Germline loops: CDR1 SGHRS, CDR2 YFSETQ. Trimming pared 1 base from V and 2 bases from J, leaving 6 bases between. The CDR3 loop spans 14 amino acids. Partial CDR3 DNA: TGCGCCAGCAGCTTGAGCCCTAACACCGGGGAG. Amino acid sequence: CASSLSPNTGE. The entire CDR3 protein is CASSLSPNTGELFF.

For this clone: Coverage ceases 3 residues before the CDR3 finishes, and the germline J gene fills in the end. The V gene is TRBV20-1, the J gene TRBJ2-1; TRBD2 matches 7 bases. The CDR3 is 14 residues long. In germline, CDR1 is DFQATT, CDR2 SNEGSKA (reference sequence). With 3 bases clipped from V and 2 bases from J, the junction kept 4 bases outside the gene matches. The DNA read from the CDR3 is TGCAGTGCTAGCGGGACTAATCCCTACAATGAG. This gives the protein CSASGTNPYNE. The entire CDR3 protein is CSASGTNPYNEQFF.

A word on this clone: The read ends 3 residues shy of where the CDR3 ends; the end is completed using the germline J gene. The gene calls are TRBV7-9 and TRBJ2-1; 9 nucleotides agree with TRBD2. V lost 1 base to trimming and J lost 3 bases; unmatched junction nucleotides: 1. Germline V lookup: CDR1 SEHNR, CDR2 FQNEAQ (reference sequence). CDR3 length: 15 amino acids. CDR3 loop: CASSLDSGSYNEQFF. CDR3 bases read: TGTGCCAGCAGCTTAGATAGCGGGAGCTACAATGAG.